This T cell receptor (beta chain) is from a study of beta chain features in type 1 diabetes. Study conclusions and caveats: Among all four CD4+ subsets, Type 1 diabetes patients had TCRB CDR3s that were moderately but significantly shorter. In comparison with healthy donors, patients had naive, central memory and Treg TCRB repertoires that appeared more similar.

Naive, central memory, regulatory and stem cell-like memory cells within the CD4+ compartment were sorted using CD45RO/CCR7/CD25/CD127/CD95/CD27. The germline gives CDR1 SQVTM, CDR2 ANQGSEA. V lost 6 bases to trimming and J lost 1 base, with 9 bases between them. CDR3 size: 13 residues. Expressed TCRB transcripts were sequenced, since all the RNA that had been isolated was reverse transcribed. The protocol was immunoSEQ multiplex PCR, while the TCRdb copy is restricted to in-frame clones and leaves out a portion. The table lists roughly 240,000 clones, 20% to 25% of them singletons. This clone was found a few times. The antigen is not known.

The clonotype comes from a woman aged 25 to 45 with type 1 diabetes. V gene TRBV29-1 combines with J gene TRBJ1-4; tentative D call: TRBD1 (6 bases). Material: naive CD4+ T cells from blood. This CDR3 is CSVMDRTNEKLFF. CDR3 sequence (DNA): TGCAGCGTAATGGACAGAACTAATGAAAAACTGTTTTTT. Combining the CDR3 with reference TRBV29-1 and TRBJ1-4 gives the whole variable domain SAVISQKPSRDICQRGTSLTIQCQVDSQVTMMFWYRQQPGQSLTLIATANQGSEATYESGFVIDKFPISRPNLTFSTLTVSNMSPEDSSIYLCSVMDRTNEKLFFGSGTQLSVL.